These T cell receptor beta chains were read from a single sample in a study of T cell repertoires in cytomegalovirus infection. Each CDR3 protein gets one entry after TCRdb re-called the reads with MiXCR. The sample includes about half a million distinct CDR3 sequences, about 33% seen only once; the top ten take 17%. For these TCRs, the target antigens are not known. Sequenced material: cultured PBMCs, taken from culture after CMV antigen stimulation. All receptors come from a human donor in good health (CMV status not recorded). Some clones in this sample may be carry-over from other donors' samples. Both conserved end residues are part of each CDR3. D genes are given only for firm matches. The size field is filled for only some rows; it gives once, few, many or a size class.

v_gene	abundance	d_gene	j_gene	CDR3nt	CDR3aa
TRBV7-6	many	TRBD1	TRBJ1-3	TGTGCCAGCAGCTCCGGACAGGGGGGTTATGGAAACACCATATATTTT	CASSSGQGGYGNTIYF
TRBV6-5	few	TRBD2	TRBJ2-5	TGTGCCAGCAGGCCTCTAGCGGGAGGAGAGACCCAGTACTTC	CASRPLAGGETQYF
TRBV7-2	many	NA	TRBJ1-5	TGTGCCAGCAGCTTAGAATTGGCAGGGAAGCAGCCCCAGCATTTT	CASSLELAGKQPQHF
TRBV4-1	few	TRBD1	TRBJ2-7	TGCGCCAGCAGCCAAGATCCAGGGACAGGGGGCTACGAGCAGTACTTC	CASSQDPGTGGYEQYF
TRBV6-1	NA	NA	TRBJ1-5	TGTGCCAGCAGTTTCGGTTTATATCAGCCCCAGCATTTT	CASSFGLYQPQHF
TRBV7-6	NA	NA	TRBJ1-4	TGTGCCAGCAGCTTCAATCCTAGGGCTGAAAAACTGTTTTTT	CASSFNPRAEKLFF
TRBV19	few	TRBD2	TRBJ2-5	TGTGCCAGTAGGGCGGGAGGAGAGACCCAGTACTTC	CASRAGGETQYF
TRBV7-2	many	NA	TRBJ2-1	TGTGCCAGCACCTTCCGAGGTCTACAAAATGAGCAGTTCTTC	CASTFRGLQNEQFF
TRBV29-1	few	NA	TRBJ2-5	TGCAGCGTTGGCCCAGGGGCGGAGACCCAGTACTTC	CSVGPGAETQYF
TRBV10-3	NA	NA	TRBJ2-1	TGTGCCATCAGTCAAGGGGAGAGCTCCTACAATGAGCAGTTCTTC	CAISQGESSYNEQFF
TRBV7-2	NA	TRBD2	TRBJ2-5	TGTGCCAGCAGGCAAGGGACTAGCGTTAGAGGAGTGTACTTC	CASRQGTSVRGVYF
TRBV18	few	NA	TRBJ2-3	TGTGCCAGCTCACCACCGGGGGCAGGTCGTTCCACAGATACGCAGTATTTT	CASSPPGAGRSTDTQYF
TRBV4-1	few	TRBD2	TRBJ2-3	TGCGCCAGCAGCCGAGTAGCGGGAGTACTGACAGATACGCAGTATTTT	CASSRVAGVLTDTQYF
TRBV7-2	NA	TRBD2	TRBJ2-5	TGTGCCAGCAGCGTAATCAGCGGGGGGACAGAGACCCAGTACTTC	CASSVISGGTETQYF
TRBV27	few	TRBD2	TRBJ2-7	TGTGCCAGCAGTCCCCGACTAGCGAGCTACCCCTACGAGCAGTACTTC	CASSPRLASYPYEQYF
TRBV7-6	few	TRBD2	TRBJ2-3	TGTGCCAGCAGCTTAGAACTAGCGGGAGTACCAGATACGCAGTATTTT	CASSLELAGVPDTQYF
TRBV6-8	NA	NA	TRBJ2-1	TGTGCCAGCAGATCACACCCTTCCGACAGCTACAATGAGCAGTTCTTC	CASRSHPSDSYNEQFF
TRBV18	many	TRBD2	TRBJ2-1	TGTGCCAGCTCACCAAGCCTTTTATGGGAGCGGGGAGGGCCCTCGCCCTACAATGAGCAGTTCTTC	CASSPSLLWERGGPSPYNEQFF
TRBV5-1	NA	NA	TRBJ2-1	TGCGCCAGCAGCTCCGGGCCGGGGAACAATGAGCAGTTCTTC	CASSSGPGNNEQFF
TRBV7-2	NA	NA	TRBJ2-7	TGTGCCAGCAGCAGACAGCTCCAGACCTACGAGCAGTACTTC	CASSRQLQTYEQYF
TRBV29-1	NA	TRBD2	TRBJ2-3	TGCAGCGTTGCCGGGACTAGCGGGAGGGCCGCAGATACGCAGTATTTT	CSVAGTSGRAADTQYF
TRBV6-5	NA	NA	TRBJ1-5	TGTGCCAGCAGTTCCTTAACAGGGTATGGGGATCAGCCCCAGCATTTT	CASSSLTGYGDQPQHF
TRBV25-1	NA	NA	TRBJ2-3	TGTGCCAGCAGTGGAGATAGCGGATATAGCACAGATACGCAGTATTTT	CASSGDSGYSTDTQYF
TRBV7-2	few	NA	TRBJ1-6	TGTGCCAGCAGCTTAGCAGTAGTGAAGAGCTCCTATAATTCACCCCTCCACTTT	CASSLAVVKSSYNSPLHF
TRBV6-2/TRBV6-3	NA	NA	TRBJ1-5	TGTGCCAGCAGTCCCGGAGGACAATCAGCCCAGCATTTT	CASSPGGQSAQHF
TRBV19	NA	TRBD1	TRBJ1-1	TGTGCCAGTAGGCACCGGGTGGACAGGGTCGATAGGGTGAACACTGAAGCTTTCTTT	CASRHRVDRVDRVNTEAFF
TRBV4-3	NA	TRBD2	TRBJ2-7	TGCGCCAGCAGCCAAGATTCTCGGGGACTAGCAATAAACGAGCAGTACTTC	CASSQDSRGLAINEQYF
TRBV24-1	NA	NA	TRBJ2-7	TGTGCCACCAGTGACGGTTCTTCCTCACAGCAGTACTTC	CATSDGSSSQQYF
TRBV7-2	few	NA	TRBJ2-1	TGTGCCAGCAGCTCCTACCTGGGGTACAATGAGCAGTTCTTC	CASSSYLGYNEQFF
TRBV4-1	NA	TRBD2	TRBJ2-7	TGCGCCAGCAGCCAACTAGCGGGAGAGTACGAGCAGTACTTC	CASSQLAGEYEQYF
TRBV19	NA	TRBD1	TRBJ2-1	TGTGCCAGTAGGGGGACAGGGAACTATGAGCAGTTCTTC	CASRGTGNYEQFF
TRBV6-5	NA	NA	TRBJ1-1	TGTGCCAGCAGTTACCGGGCGCCCCGAGACACTGAAGCTTTCTTT	CASSYRAPRDTEAFF
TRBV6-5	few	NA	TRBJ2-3	TGTGCCAGCAGTATGGGTTTGAAAGATACGCAGTATTTT	CASSMGLKDTQYF